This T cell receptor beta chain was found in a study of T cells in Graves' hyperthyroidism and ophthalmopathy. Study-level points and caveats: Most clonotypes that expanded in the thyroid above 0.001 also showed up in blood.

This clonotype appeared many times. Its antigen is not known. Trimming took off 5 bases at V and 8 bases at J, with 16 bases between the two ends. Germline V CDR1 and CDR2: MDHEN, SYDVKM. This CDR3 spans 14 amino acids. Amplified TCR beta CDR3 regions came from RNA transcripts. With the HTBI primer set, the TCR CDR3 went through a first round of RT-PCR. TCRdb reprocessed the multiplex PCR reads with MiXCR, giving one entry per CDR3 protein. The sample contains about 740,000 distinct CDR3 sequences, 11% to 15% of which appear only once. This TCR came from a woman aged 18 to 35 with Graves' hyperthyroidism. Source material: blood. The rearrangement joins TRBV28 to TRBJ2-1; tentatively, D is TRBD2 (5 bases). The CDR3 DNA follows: TGTGCCAGCAGTCCCCCGATTGGGCGGGATGAGCAGTTCTTC. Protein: CASSPPIGRDEQFF.